This T cell receptor (beta chain) came from a study of T cell responses to AZD1222 COVID-19 vaccine. The CDR3 totals 15 residues. Germline V gives CDR1 SGHVS, CDR2 FNYEAQ. The ends were cut back, 3 bases at V and 9 bases at J, with 15 bases in the middle. This clone has a single count. Its antigen remains unidentified. Generated by immunoSEQ multiplex PCR, the TCRdb table keeps only in-frame clones and is missing some. The repertoire holds 130,000 to 150,000 clones, over 85% seen once, with less than 7% in the top ten. Overall study results and limits: White British ancestry dominated among donors, who included more females, and clonal diversity was possibly underestimated. Reports indicate that nearly half of spike-specific TCRs are directed at unmutated variant regions. Repertoires were obtained only post-peak T cell response.

The sample consisted of peripheral blood, taken on day 0 of AZD1222 vaccination. This TCR derives from an adult in good health. The chain uses TRBV7-6 and TRBJ1-6; TRBD1 is a possible D gene (5 bases). In nucleotides, the CDR3 is TGTGCCAGCAGCTTGTACGGGGGGAACGGTTCACCCCTCCACTTT. It encodes CASSLYGGNGSPLHF.